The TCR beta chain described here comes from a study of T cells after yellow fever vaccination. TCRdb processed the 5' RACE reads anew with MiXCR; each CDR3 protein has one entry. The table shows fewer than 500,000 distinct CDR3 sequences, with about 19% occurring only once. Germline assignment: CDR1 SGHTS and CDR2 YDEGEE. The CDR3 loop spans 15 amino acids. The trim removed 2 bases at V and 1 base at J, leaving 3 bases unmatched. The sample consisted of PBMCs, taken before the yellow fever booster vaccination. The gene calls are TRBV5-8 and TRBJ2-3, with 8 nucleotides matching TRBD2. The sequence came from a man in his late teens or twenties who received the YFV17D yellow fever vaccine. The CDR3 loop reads CASSFAGGRTDTQYF. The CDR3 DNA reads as TGTGCCAGCAGCTTCGCGGGGGGCCGCACAGATACGCAGTATTTT.